The rows below give T cell receptor beta chains drawn from one sample of a study of graft-versus-host responses after intestinal transplantation. Antigen specificity for these receptors is unknown. Sequencing was performed with immunoSEQ multiplex PCR; in TCRdb, only in-frame clones are kept and a portion is missing. The sample has more than 65,000 clones, around 96% seen once. Here the sequenced sample was unstimulated CD8+ T cells sorted from spleen or lymph node cells, taken before intestinal transplant. All receptors come from a human donor who received an intestinal transplant. The CDR3 runs from the conserved cysteine through the conserved F or W. A D gene is named only where the DNA matches it firmly. For some rows the clone size is stated as once, few or many, or as a class when expanded; others skip it.

CDR3,DNA,J,D,size,V
CASSSTRDGSYEQYF,TGTGCCAGCAGTTCAACCCGGGACGGCTCCTACGAGCAGTACTTC,TRBJ2-7,-,-,TRBV6-5
CASSFPLEGVLSPLHF,TGTGCCAGCAGTTTTCCGCTGGAGGGAGTATTATCACCCCTCCACTTT,TRBJ1-6,-,-,TRBV28
CASSLEQGISYEQYF,TGTGCCAGCAGCTTAGAACAGGGTATATCCTACGAGCAGTACTTC,TRBJ2-7,-,-,TRBV7-6
CASSNDRTEAFF,TGTGCCAGCAGTAATGATAGGACTGAAGCTTTCTTT,TRBJ1-1,-,-,TRBV6-5
CASSQDPHEQFF,TGCGCCAGCAGCCAAGATCCACATGAGCAGTTCTTC,TRBJ2-1,-,-,TRBV4-3
CASSLSGNIYEQYF,TGTGCCAGCAGTTTATCAGGGAACATTTACGAGCAGTACTTC,TRBJ2-7,-,-,TRBV27
CASSLAGERWKETQYF,TGTGCCAGCAGCTTAGCGGGAGAGCGCTGGAAAGAGACCCAGTACTTC,TRBJ2-5,-,-,TRBV11-3
CASSPNQGEAFF,TGTGCCAGCAGCCCCAATCAGGGGGAAGCTTTCTTT,TRBJ1-1,-,-,TRBV9
CASSIVWRERKNEQFF,TGTGCCAGTAGTATAGTCTGGCGGGAGAGGAAAAATGAGCAGTTCTTC,TRBJ2-1,TRBD2,-,TRBV19
CASSLGGWNSNQPQHF,TGTGCCAGCAGCTTGGGAGGGTGGAATAGCAATCAGCCCCAGCATTTT,TRBJ1-5,-,-,TRBV5-6
CASSYSSLSWEKLFF,TGTGCCAGCAGTTACTCGTCTCTGTCGTGGGAAAAACTGTTTTTT,TRBJ1-4,-,-,TRBV6-5
CASSENRGPQHF,TGTGCCAGCAGCGAGAACAGGGGGCCCCAGCATTTT,TRBJ1-5,TRBD1,-,TRBV5-7
CARSLGDREIYGYTF,TGTGCCAGAAGCTTGGGGGACAGGGAAATCTATGGCTACACCTTC,TRBJ1-2,TRBD1,few,TRBV5-3
CASSVASGRSSYNEQFF,TGTGCCAGCAGCGTAGCTAGCGGGAGAAGCTCCTACAATGAGCAGTTCTTC,TRBJ2-1,TRBD2,-,TRBV9
CASTKSRFYNEQFF,TGCGCCAGCACAAAATCAAGATTCTACAATGAGCAGTTCTTC,TRBJ2-1,-,-,TRBV4-1
CASSITGQNTEAFF,TGTGCCAGCAGTATAACAGGCCAGAACACTGAAGCTTTCTTT,TRBJ1-1,-,-,TRBV27
CASSLLTGQEAFF,TGTGCCAGCAGTTTATTGACGGGACAGGAAGCTTTCTTT,TRBJ1-1,TRBD1,-,TRBV27
CASSLDGGGTEAFF,TGTGCCAGCAGCTTAGACGGGGGGGGAACGGAAGCTTTCTTT,TRBJ1-1,-,once,TRBV11-2
CASSLTRDYEQYF,TGTGCCAGCAGCTTAACTCGGGACTACGAGCAGTACTTC,TRBJ2-7,-,-,TRBV7-7
CASSLGAEAFF,TGCGCCAGCAGCTTGGGCGCTGAAGCTTTCTTT,TRBJ1-1,-,few,TRBV5-1
CASRPRQGTLTGELFF,TGTGCCAGCAGGCCTCGACAGGGGACCCTCACCGGGGAGCTGTTTTTT,TRBJ2-2,TRBD1,-,TRBV11-2
CASSYHVMGQDSVEFF,TGTGCCAGCAGTTACCACGTTATGGGACAGGATTCCGTGGAGTTCTTC,TRBJ2-1,TRBD1,-,TRBV6-5
CASSFWDRDSNEQFF,TGTGCCAGCAGTTTTTGGGACAGGGATTCTAATGAGCAGTTCTTC,TRBJ2-1,TRBD1,once,TRBV28
CASSPSGWTEAFF,TGTGCCAGCAGCCCCTCGGGGTGGACTGAAGCTTTCTTT,TRBJ1-1,-,-,TRBV11-2
CASSSSGGAPNNEQFF,TGCGCCAGCAGCAGCAGCGGTGGGGCCCCCAACAATGAGCAGTTCTTC,TRBJ2-1,-,-,TRBV5-1
CASSYSQKMNTEAFF,TGTGCCAGCAGTTACAGTCAGAAGATGAACACTGAAGCTTTCTTT,TRBJ1-1,-,-,TRBV6-5
CASRLAGKETQYF,TGCGCCAGCAGATTAGCGGGCAAAGAGACCCAGTACTTC,TRBJ2-5,TRBD2,once,TRBV4-1
CASSLLGQKGEQYF,TGCGCCAGCAGCTTGTTAGGACAGAAGGGCGAGCAGTACTTC,TRBJ2-7,-,once,TRBV5-1
CASSQVGQGSGNTIYF,TGCGCCAGCAGCCAAGTGGGACAGGGAAGTGGAAACACCATATATTTT,TRBJ1-3,TRBD1,once,TRBV4-1
CASSFRQVPYGYTF,TGTGCCAGCAGCTTCCGACAGGTTCCATATGGCTACACCTTC,TRBJ1-2,-,-,TRBV7-2
CATSSASGRAYEQYF,TGTGCCACCAGCAGCGCTAGCGGGAGGGCCTACGAGCAGTACTTC,TRBJ2-7,TRBD2,-,TRBV15
CASSPQGSYNEQFF,TGTGCCAGCAGCCCGCAGGGTTCATACAATGAGCAGTTCTTC,TRBJ2-1,-,-,TRBV7-3
CASSEGANYGYTF,TGTGCCAGCAGTGAGGGTGCAAACTATGGCTACACCTTC,TRBJ1-2,-,-,TRBV25-1
CASSEAGVRLPTYEQYF,TGCGCCAGCAGCGAGGCAGGGGTCCGGCTACCTACCTACGAGCAGTATTTC,TRBJ2-7,-,once,TRBV5-1
CASGLGLAPFF,TGTGCTAGTGGTTTGGGGTTAGCACCGTTCTTC,TRBJ2-1,-,-,TRBV12-5
CSVVVALPFGGPGGYTF,TGCAGCGTTGTAGTCGCACTCCCCTTTGGGGGCCCGGGAGGCTACACCTTC,TRBJ1-2,-,-,TRBV29-1
CASSSAGVGNQPQHF,TGTGCCAGCAGCTCCGCAGGGGTTGGGAATCAGCCCCAGCATTTT,TRBJ1-5,-,once,TRBV9
CASSLGAVAFF,TGTGCCAGCAGTTTAGGAGCGGTAGCTTTCTTT,TRBJ1-1,-,-,TRBV27
CASRQKAGRDRGDGYTF,TGTGCCAGCAGACAGAAAGCGGGCCGGGACAGGGGGGATGGCTACACCTTC,TRBJ1-2,TRBD1,-,TRBV27
CASSFGSSREKLFF,TGTGCCAGCAGTTTCGGGTCGAGCCGTGAAAAACTGTTTTTT,TRBJ1-4,-,-,TRBV27
CASSLTSAYEQYF,TGTGCCAGCAGCTTAACATCAGCCTACGAGCAGTACTTC,TRBJ2-7,-,-,TRBV7-9
CSVENLGVRHEQYF,TGCAGCGTTGAGAACCTTGGGGTTCGTCACGAGCAGTACTTC,TRBJ2-7,-,-,TRBV29-1
CASSLEGGTHNEQFF,TGTGCCAGCAGCTTAGAAGGGGGGACGCACAATGAGCAGTTCTTC,TRBJ2-1,-,-,TRBV7-8
CSIHGNTEAFF,TGCAGCATCCACGGGAACACTGAAGCTTTCTTT,TRBJ1-1,-,-,TRBV29-1
CASSSNSHTEAFF,TGCGCCAGCAGCTCCAACAGTCACACTGAAGCTTTCTTT,TRBJ1-1,-,-,TRBV5-1
CASSYSSKGGKDEQYF,TGTGCCAGCAGTTACTCGAGTAAAGGGGGCAAGGACGAGCAGTACTTC,TRBJ2-7,TRBD1,-,TRBV6-5
CASSQEGALPYEQFF,TGCGCCAGCAGCCAAGAGGGGGCCCTTCCCTATGAGCAGTTCTTC,TRBJ2-1,-,-,TRBV4-1
CASSFPGTGYEQYF,TGTGCCAGCAGCTTCCCCGGGACAGGGTACGAGCAGTACTTC,TRBJ2-7,TRBD1,-,TRBV7-9
CATSTRLAEYNEQFF,TGTGCCACCAGCACCCGACTAGCGGAATACAATGAGCAGTTCTTC,TRBJ2-1,TRBD2,-,TRBV15
CARSRRGRGNQPQHF,TGTGCCAGAAGCCGACGGGGACGTGGCAATCAGCCCCAGCATTTT,TRBJ1-5,-,-,TRBV5-3
CASSPDVSLAGGTDTQYF,TGTGCCAGCAGCCCCGACGTCAGCTTAGCGGGGGGCACAGATACGCAGTATTTT,TRBJ2-3,TRBD2,-,TRBV7-2
CASRKDINEKLFF,TGTGCCAGCAGGAAAGACATTAATGAAAAACTGTTTTTT,TRBJ1-4,-,-,TRBV7-9
CASSLGGRNEQFF,TGTGCCAGCAGCTTAGGCGGGAGAAATGAGCAGTTCTTC,TRBJ2-1,TRBD2,-,TRBV7-3
CASSYSIWGDTQYF,TGTGCCAGCAGTTACTCAATTTGGGGGGATACGCAGTATTTT,TRBJ2-3,-,once,TRBV6-6
CASSLVGRNEQFF,TGTGCCAGCAGTCTAGTCGGACGCAATGAGCAGTTCTTC,TRBJ2-1,-,-,TRBV11-2
CASSRDSYEQYF,TGTGCCAGCAGCCGCGACAGCTACGAGCAGTACTTC,TRBJ2-7,-,-,TRBV13
CASSIPGITPMNTEAFF,TGTGCCAGTAGTATACCAGGTATTACCCCCATGAACACTGAAGCTTTCTTT,TRBJ1-1,-,-,TRBV19
CASSPEAQETQYF,TGCGCCAGCAGCCCCGAGGCCCAAGAGACCCAGTACTTC,TRBJ2-5,-,-,TRBV5-1